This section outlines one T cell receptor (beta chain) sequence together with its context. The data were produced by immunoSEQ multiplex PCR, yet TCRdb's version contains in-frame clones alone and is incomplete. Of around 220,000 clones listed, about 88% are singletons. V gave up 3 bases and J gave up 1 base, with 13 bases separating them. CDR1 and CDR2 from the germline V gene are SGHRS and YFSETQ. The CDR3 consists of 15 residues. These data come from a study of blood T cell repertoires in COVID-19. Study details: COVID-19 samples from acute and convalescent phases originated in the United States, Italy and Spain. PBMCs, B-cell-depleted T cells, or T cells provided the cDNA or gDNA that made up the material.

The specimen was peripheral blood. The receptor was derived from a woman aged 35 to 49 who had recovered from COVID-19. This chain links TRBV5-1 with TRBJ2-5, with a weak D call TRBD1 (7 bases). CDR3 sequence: CASSSEGALQETQYF. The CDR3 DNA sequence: TGCGCCAGCAGCTCGGAGGGGGCCCTCCAAGAGACCCAGTACTTC.